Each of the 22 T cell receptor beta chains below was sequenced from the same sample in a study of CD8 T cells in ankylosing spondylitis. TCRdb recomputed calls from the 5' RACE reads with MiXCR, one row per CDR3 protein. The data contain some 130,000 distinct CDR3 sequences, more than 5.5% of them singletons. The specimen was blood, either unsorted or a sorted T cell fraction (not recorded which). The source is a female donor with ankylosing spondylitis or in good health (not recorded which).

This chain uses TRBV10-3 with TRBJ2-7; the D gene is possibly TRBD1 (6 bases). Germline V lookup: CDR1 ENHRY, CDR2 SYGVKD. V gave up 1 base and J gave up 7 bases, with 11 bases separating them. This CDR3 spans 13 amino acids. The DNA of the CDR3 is TGTGCCATCAGTGAGTTGGGACAAGCAGAGCAGTACTTC. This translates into CAISELGQAEQYF.

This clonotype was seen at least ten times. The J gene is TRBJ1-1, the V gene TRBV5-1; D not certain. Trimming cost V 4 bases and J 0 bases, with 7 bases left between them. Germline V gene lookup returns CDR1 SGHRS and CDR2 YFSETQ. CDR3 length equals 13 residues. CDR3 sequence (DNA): TGCGCCAGCAGCGGATCACTGAACACTGAAGCTTTCTTT. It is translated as CASSGSLNTEAFF.

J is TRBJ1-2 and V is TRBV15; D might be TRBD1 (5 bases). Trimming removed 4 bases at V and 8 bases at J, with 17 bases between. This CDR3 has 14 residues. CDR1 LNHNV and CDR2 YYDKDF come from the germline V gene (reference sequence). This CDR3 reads CATSMGLLRGGYTF. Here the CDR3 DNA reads TGTGCCACCAGCATGGGCCTTTTAAGGGGCGGCTACACCTTC.

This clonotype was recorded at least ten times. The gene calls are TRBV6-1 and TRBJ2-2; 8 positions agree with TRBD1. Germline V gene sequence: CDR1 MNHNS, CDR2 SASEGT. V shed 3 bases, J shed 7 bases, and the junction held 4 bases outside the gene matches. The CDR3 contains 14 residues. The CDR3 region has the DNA TGTGCCAGCAGTGACCGGACAGGGTTCGGGGAGCTGTTTTTT. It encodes CASSDRTGFGELFF.

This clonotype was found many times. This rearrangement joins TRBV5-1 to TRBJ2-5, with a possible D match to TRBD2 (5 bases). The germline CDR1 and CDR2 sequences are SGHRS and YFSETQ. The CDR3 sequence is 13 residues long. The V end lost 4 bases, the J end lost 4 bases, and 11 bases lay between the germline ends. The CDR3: CASSLGLGETQYF. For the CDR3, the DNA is TGCGCCAGCAGCCTTGGACTCGGAGAGACCCAGTACTTC.

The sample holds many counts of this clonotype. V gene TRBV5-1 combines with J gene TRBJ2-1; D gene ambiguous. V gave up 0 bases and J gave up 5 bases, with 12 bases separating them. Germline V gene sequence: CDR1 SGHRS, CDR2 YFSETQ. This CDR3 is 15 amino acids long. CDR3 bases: TGCGCCAGCAGCTTGGTGGCGACGTCGGACAATGAGCAGTTCTTC. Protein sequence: CASSLVATSDNEQFF. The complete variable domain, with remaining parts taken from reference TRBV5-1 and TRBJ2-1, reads KAGVTQTPRYLIKTRGQQVTLSCSPISGHRSVSWYQQTPGQGLQFLFEYFSETQRNKGNFPGRFSGRQFSNSRSEMNVSTLELGDSALYLCASSLVATSDNEQFFGPGTRLTVL.

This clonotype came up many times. In nucleotides, the CDR3 is TGCGCCAGCAGAGTTCCGGGACAGTCCTACGAGCAGTACTTC. Its translation is CASRVPGQSYEQYF. V is TRBV5-1 and J is TRBJ2-7; 7 bases fit TRBD1. V dropped 5 bases and J dropped 1; count of bases not matched to a gene: 6. Per germline, CDR1 SGHRS and CDR2 YFSETQ. The CDR3 length is 14 residues.

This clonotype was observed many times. The CDR3 region is CASSLGFASPGETQYF. The CDR3 DNA sequence: TGTGCCAGCAGTTTAGGTTTTGCCAGCCCCGGAGAGACCCAGTACTTC. The chain employs TRBV28 and TRBJ2-5; D is undetermined. The germline CDR1 and CDR2 sequences are MDHEN and SYDVKM. The V end lost 2 bases, the J end lost 4 bases, and 17 bases lay between the germline ends. CDR3 length equals 16 residues.

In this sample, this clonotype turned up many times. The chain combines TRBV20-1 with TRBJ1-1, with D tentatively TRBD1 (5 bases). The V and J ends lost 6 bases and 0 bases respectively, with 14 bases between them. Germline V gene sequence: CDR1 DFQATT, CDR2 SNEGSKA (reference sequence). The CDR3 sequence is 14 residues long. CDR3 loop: CSAPAGHLNTEAFF. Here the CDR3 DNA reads TGCAGTGCCCCAGCCGGACACCTGAACACTGAAGCTTTCTTT.

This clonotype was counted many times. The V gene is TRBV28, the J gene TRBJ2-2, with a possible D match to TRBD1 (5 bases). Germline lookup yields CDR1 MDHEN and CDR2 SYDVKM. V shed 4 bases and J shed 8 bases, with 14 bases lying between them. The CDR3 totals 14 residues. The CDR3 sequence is CASSWGGLGGELFF. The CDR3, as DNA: TGTGCCAGCAGTTGGGGCGGTCTCGGAGGGGAGCTGTTTTTT.

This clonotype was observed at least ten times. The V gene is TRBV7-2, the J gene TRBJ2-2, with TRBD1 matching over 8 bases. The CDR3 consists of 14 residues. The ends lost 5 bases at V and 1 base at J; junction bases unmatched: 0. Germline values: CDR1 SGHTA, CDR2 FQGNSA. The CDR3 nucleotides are TGTGCCAGCAGCGACAGGGGGAACACCGGGGAGCTGTTTTTT. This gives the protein CASSDRGNTGELFF.

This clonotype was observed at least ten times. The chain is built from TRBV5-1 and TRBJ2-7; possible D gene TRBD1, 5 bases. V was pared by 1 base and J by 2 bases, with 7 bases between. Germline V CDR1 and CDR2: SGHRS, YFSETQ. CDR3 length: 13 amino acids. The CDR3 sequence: CASSLRGTYEQYF. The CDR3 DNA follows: TGCGCCAGCAGCTTGAGGGGTACCTACGAGCAGTACTTC. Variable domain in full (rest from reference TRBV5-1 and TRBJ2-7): KAGVTQTPRYLIKTRGQQVTLSCSPISGHRSVSWYQQTPGQGLQFLFEYFSETQRNKGNFPGRFSGRQFSNSRSEMNVSTLELGDSALYLCASSLRGTYEQYFGPGTRLTVT.

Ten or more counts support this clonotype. Here the CDR3 reads CASREDRGLYGYTF. The CDR3 DNA is TGTGCCAGCAGAGAGGACAGGGGCCTTTATGGCTACACCTTC. The chain joins TRBV12-3 or TRBV12-4 to TRBJ1-2, with 9 bases identical to TRBD1. The ends lost 6 bases at V and 5 bases at J; junction bases unmatched: 7. This CDR3 region has 14 residues.

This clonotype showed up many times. This CDR3 reads CASSPSGVPSNQPQHF. CDR3 DNA: TGTGCCAGCAGCCCCTCGGGGGTTCCTAGCAATCAGCCCCAGCATTTT. V and J are TRBV7-3 and TRBJ1-5; TRBD1 might be the D (5 bases). This CDR3 is 16 amino acids long. Trimming cost V 5 bases and J 0 bases, with 14 bases left between them. Germline CDR1 is SGHTA and CDR2 is FQGTGA.

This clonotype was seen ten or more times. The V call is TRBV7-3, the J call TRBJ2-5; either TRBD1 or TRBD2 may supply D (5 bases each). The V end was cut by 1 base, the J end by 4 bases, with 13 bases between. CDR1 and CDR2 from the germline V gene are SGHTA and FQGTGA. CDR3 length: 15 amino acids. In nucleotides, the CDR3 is TGTGCCAGCAGCTTAAATTGGCGAGGGGCAGAGACCCAGTACTTC. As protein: CASSLNWRGAETQYF.

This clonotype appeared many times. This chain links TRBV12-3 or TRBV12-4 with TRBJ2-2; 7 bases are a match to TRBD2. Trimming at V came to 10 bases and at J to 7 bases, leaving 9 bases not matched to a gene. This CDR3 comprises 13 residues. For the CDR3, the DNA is TGTGCCACCGGGACTACCGAGGGCGGGGAGCTGTTTTTT. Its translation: CATGTTEGGELFF.

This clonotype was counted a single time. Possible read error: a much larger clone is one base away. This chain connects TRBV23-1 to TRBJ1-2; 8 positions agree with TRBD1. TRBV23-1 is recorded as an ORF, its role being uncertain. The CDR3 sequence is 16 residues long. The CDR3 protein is CVSSRFDRGENYGYTF. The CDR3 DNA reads TGCGTCAGCAGTCGCTTCGACAGGGGAGAAAACTATGGCTACACCTTC.

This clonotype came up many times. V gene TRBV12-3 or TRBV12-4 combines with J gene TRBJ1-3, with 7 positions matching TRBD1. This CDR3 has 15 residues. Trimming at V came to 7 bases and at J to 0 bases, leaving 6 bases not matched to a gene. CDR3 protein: CASILGQASGNTIYF. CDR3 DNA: TGTGCCAGCATCTTAGGACAGGCCTCTGGAAACACCATATATTTT.

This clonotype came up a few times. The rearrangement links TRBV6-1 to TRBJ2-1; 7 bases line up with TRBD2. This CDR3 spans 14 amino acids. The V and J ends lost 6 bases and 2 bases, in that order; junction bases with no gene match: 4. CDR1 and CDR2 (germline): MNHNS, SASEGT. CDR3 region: CASRPRGAYNEQFF. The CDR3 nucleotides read TGTGCCAGCAGGCCTCGGGGGGCCTACAATGAGCAGTTCTTC.

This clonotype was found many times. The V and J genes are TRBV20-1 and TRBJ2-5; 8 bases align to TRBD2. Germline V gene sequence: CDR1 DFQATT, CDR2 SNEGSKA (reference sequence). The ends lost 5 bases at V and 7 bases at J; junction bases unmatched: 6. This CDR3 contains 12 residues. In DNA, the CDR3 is TGCAGTGCTCCGACTAGCGAACGGACCCAGTACTTC. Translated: CSAPTSERTQYF.

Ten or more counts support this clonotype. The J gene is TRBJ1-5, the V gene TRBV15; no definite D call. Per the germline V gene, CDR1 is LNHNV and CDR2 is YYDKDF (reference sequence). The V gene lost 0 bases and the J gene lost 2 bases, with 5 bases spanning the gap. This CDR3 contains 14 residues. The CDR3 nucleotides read TGTGCCACCAGCAGAGATAGGGGCAATCAGCCCCAGCATTTT. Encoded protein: CATSRDRGNQPQHF.

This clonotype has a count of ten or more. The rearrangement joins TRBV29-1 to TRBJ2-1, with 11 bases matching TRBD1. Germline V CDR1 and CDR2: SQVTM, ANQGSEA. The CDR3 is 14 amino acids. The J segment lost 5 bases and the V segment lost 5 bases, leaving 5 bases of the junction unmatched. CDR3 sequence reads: CSVRDRGFDNEQFF. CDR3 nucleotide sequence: TGCAGCGTTAGGGACAGGGGGTTTGACAATGAGCAGTTCTTC.